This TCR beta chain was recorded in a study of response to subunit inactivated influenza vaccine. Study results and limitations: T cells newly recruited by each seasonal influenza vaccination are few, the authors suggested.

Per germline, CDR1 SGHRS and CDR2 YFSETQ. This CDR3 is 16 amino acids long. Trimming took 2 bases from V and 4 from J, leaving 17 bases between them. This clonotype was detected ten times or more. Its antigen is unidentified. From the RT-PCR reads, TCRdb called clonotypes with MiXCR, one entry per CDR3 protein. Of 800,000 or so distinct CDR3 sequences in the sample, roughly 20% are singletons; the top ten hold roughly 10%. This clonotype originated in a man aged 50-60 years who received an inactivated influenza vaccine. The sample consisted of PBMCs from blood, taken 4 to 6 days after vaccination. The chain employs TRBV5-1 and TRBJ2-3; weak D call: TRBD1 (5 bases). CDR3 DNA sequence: TGCGCCAGCAGCTTCGACAGACCGCCCCGACCAGATACGCAGTATTTT. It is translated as CASSFDRPPRPDTQYF.